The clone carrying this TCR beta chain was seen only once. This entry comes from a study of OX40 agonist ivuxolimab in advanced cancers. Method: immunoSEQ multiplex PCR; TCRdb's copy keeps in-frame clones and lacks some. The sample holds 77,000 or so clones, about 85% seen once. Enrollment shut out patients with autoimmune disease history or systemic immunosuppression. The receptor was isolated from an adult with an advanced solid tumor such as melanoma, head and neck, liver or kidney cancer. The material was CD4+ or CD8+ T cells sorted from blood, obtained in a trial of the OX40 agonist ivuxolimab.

CDR3 residues: CASSKARETSPYYYEQYF. The DNA of the CDR3 is TGTGCCAGCAGCAAAGCAAGGGAAACTAGCCCTTACTACTACGAGCAGTACTTC. The gene calls are TRBV21-1 and TRBJ2-7; TRBD2 is the table's D call, not checked against the DNA. TRBV21-1 is a recognized pseudogene. The length of the CDR3 is 18 residues.